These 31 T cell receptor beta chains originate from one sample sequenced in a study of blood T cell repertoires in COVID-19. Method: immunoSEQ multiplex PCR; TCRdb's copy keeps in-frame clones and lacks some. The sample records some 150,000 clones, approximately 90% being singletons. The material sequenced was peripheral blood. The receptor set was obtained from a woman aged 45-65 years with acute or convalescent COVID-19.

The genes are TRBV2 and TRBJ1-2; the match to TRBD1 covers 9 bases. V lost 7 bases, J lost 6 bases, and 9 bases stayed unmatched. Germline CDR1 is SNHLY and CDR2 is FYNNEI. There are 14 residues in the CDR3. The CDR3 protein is CASIWDRARDGYTF. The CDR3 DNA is TGTGCCAGCATTTGGGACAGGGCCCGGGATGGCTACACCTTC.

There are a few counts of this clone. This CDR3 reads CASSPPMRGRGGYTF. CDR3 nucleotide sequence: TGTGCCAGTAGTCCTCCGATGAGGGGGCGCGGTGGCTACACCTTC. The rearrangement links TRBV19 to TRBJ1-2, with 7 bases fitting TRBD1. Germline V CDR1 and CDR2: LNHDA, SQIVND (reference sequence). The CDR3 runs 15 residues. V lost 5 bases to trimming and J lost 7 bases; unmatched junction nucleotides: 13. The whole variable domain, filled in from reference TRBV19 and TRBJ1-2, reads DGGITQSPKYLFRKEGQNVTLSCEQNLNHDAMYWYRQDPGQGLRLIYYSQIVNDFQKGDIAEGYSVSREKKESFPLTVTSAQKNPTAFYLCASSPPMRGRGGYTFGSGTRLTVV.

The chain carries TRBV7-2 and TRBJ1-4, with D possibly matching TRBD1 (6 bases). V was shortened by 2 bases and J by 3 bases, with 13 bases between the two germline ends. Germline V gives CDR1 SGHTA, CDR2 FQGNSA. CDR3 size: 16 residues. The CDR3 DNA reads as TGTGCCAGCAGCTTAAATCCACAGGGCCCTAATGAAAAACTGTTTTTT. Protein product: CASSLNPQGPNEKLFF.

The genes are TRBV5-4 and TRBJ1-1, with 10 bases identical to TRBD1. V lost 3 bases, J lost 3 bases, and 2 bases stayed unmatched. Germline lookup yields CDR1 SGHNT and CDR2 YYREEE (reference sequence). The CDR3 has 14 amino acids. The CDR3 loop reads CASSSGTGDTEAFF. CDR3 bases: TGTGCCAGCAGCTCCGGGACAGGGGACACTGAAGCTTTCTTT.

The CDR3 sequence is CASSLRGNNQPQHF. CDR3 coding DNA: TGTGCCAGCAGCTTAAGGGGGAACAATCAGCCCCAGCATTTT. The chain joins TRBV7-9 to TRBJ1-5, with a possible D match to TRBD1 (6 bases). The CDR3 consists of 14 residues. The V end was cut by 2 bases, the J end by 3 bases, with 8 bases between. Per germline, CDR1 SEHNR and CDR2 FQNEAQ (reference sequence).

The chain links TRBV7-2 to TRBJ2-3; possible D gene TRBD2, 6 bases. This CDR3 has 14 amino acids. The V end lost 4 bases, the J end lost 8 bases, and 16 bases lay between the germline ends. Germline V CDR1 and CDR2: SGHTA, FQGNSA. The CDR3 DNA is TGTGCCAGCAGCTCGGGACTGGGGAGCGCTACGCAGTATTTT. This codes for CASSSGLGSATQYF. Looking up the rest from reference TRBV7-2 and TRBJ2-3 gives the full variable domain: GAGVSQSPSNKVTEKGKDVELRCDPISGHTALYWYRQSLGQGLEFLIYFQGNSAPDKSGLPSDRFSAERTGGSVSTLTIQRTQQEDSAVYLCASSSGLGSATQYFGPGTRLTVL.

The CDR3, as DNA: TGTGCCAGCGTGGCGGGGCCTAGCGGGGGACGAGATACGCAGTATTTT. Its translation: CASVAGPSGGRDTQYF. The chain links TRBV9 to TRBJ2-3; 10 bases match TRBD2. The CDR3 consists of 16 residues. With V trimmed by 7 bases and J by 5 bases, 13 bases remained unmatched. Germline lookup yields CDR1 SGDLS and CDR2 YYNGEE.

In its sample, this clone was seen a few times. CDR3 DNA: TGTGCCAGCAGTGACCCTGAAGCGGGCTACACCTTC. Amino acids: CASSDPEAGYTF. This rearrangement joins TRBV7-8 to TRBJ1-2, with D uncertain. Germline V CDR1 and CDR2: SGHVS, FQNEAQ. V dropped 6 bases and J dropped 8 bases, with 13 bases sitting between them. This CDR3 region has 12 residues. Full variable domain (outside the CDR3, taken from reference TRBV7-8 and TRBJ1-2): GAGVSQSPRYKVAKRGQDVALRCDPISGHVSLFWYQQALGQGPEFLTYFQNEAQLDKSGLPSDRFFAERPEGSVSTLKIQRTQQEDSAVYLCASSDPEAGYTFGSGTRLTVV.

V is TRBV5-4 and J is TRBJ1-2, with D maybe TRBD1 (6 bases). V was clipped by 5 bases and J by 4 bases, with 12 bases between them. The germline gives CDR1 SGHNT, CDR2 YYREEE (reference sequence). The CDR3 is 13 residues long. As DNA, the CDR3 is TGTGCCAGCAGTTGGGACACCTCCTATGGCTACACCTTC. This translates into CASSWDTSYGYTF. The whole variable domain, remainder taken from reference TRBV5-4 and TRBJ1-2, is ETGVTQSPTHLIKTRGQQVTLRCSSQSGHNTVSWYQQALGQGPQFIFQYYREEENGRGNFPPRFSGLQFPNYSSELNVNALELDDSALYLCASSWDTSYGYTFGSGTRLTVV.

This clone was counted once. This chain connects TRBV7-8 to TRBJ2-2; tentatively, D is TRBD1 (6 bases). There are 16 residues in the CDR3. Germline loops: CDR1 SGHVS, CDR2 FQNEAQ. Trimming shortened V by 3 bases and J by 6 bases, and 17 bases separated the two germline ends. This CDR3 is CASSFGQGKGAGELFF. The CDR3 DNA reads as TGTGCCAGCAGCTTTGGGCAGGGGAAGGGGGCCGGGGAGCTGTTTTTT.

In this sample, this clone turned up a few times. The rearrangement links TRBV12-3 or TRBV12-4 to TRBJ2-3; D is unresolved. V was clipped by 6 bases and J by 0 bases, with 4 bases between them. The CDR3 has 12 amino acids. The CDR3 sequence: CASSSSTDTQYF. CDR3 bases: TGTGCCAGCAGCTCGAGCACAGATACGCAGTATTTT.

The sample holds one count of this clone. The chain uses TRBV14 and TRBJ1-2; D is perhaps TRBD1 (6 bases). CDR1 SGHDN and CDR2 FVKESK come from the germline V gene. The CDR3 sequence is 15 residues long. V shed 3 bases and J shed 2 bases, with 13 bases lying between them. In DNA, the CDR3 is TGTGCCAGCAGCCACGCGGGGGCGGGGAACTATGGCTACACCTTC. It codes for CASSHAGAGNYGYTF. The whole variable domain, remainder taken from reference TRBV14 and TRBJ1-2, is EAGVTQFPSHSVIEKGQTVTLRCDPISGHDNLYWYRRVMGKEIKFLLHFVKESKQDESGMPNNRFLAERTGGTYSTLKVQPAELEDSGVYFCASSHAGAGNYGYTFGSGTRLTVV.

The CDR3 region is CASSSTTGPQETQYF. CDR3 DNA: TGTGCCAGCAGCTCAACGACAGGCCCACAAGAGACCCAGTACTTC. The genes are TRBV7-6 and TRBJ2-5, with D possibly being TRBD1 (6 bases). Germline CDR1 SGHVS, CDR2 FNYEAQ. The V end was cut by 4 bases, the J end by 2 bases, with 14 bases between. This CDR3 comprises 15 residues.

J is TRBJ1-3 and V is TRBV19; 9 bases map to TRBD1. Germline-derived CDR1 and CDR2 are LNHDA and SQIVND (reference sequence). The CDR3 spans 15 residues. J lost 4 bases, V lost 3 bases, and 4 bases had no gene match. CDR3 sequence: CASSIDRGFGNTIYF. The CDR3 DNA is TGTGCCAGTAGTATTGACAGGGGGTTCGGAAACACCATATATTTT.

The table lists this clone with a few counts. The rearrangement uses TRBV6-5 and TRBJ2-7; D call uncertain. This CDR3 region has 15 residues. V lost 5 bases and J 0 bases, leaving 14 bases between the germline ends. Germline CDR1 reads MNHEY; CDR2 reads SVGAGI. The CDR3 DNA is TGTGCCAGCAGTCCCGCCCTTCTGAGCTCCTACGAGCAGTACTTC. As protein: CASSPALLSSYEQYF.

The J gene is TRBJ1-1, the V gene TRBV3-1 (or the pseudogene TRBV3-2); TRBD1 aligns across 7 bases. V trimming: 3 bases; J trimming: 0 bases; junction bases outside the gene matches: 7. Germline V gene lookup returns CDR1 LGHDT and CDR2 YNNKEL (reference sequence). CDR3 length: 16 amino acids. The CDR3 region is CASSHGTVNLNTEAFF. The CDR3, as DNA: TGTGCCAGCAGCCACGGGACAGTGAACTTGAACACTGAAGCTTTCTTT.

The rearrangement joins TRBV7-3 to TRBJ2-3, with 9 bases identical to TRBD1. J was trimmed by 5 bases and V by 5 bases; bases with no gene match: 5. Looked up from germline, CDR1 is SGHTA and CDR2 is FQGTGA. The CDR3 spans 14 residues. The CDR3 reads CASSRTGGGDTQYF. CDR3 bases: TGTGCCAGCAGCCGCACAGGGGGCGGAGATACGCAGTATTTT.

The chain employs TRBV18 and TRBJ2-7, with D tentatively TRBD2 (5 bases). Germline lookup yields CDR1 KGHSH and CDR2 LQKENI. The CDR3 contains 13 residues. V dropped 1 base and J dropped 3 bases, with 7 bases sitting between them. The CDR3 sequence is CASSPQGVYEQYF. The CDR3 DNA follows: TGTGCCAGCTCACCACAGGGAGTCTACGAGCAGTACTTC.

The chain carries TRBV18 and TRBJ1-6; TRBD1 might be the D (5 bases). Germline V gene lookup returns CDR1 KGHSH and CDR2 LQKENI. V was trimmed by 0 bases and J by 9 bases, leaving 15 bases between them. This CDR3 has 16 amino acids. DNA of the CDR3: TGTGCCAGCTCACCACCGGGCCAGGGCGAAGGTTCACCCCTCCACTTT. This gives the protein CASSPPGQGEGSPLHF.

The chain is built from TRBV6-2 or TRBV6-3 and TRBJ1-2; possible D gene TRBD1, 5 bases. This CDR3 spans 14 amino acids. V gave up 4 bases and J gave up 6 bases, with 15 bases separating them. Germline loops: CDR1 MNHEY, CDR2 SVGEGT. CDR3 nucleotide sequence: TGTGCCAGCAGTTCCTCCAGGGAACGAAATGGCTACACCTTC. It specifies CASSSSRERNGYTF.

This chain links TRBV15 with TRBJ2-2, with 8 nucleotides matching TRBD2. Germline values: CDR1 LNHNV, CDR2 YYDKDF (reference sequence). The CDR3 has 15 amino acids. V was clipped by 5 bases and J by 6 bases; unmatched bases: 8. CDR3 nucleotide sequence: TGTGCCACCAGCTCCGGGACTAGTTGGGCCGGGGAGCTGTTTTTT. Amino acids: CATSSGTSWAGELFF.

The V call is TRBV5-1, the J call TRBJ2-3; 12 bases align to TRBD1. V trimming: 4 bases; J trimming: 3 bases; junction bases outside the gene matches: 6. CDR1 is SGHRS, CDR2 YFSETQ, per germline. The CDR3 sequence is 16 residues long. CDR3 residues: CASSKGQGAQTDTQYF. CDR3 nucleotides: TGCGCCAGCAGCAAGGGACAGGGGGCGCAGACAGATACGCAGTATTTT.

The CDR3 region has the DNA TGTGCCAGCAGTTCCTTCCGGACCGGGGAGCTGTTTTTT. This codes for CASSSFRTGELFF. The V gene is TRBV2, the J gene TRBJ2-2; unclear D gene. Per germline, CDR1 SNHLY and CDR2 FYNNEI. The CDR3 covers 13 residues. Deletions cut 5 bases from V and 5 bases from J, with 9 bases between. The entire variable domain, with the rest obtained from reference TRBV2 and TRBJ2-2, is as follows: EPEVTQTPSHQVTQMGQEVILRCVPISNHLYFYWYRQILGQKVEFLVSFYNNEISEKSEIFDDQFSVERPDGSNFTLKIRSTKLEDSAMYFCASSSFRTGELFFGEGSRLTVL.

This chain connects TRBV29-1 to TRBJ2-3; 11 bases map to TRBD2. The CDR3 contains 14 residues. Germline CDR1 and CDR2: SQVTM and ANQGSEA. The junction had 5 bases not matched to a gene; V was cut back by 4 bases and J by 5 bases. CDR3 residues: CSVAVAGGQDTQYF. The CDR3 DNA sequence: TGCAGCGTTGCGGTAGCGGGGGGGCAAGATACGCAGTATTTT.

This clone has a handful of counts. CDR3 in amino acids: CAWRPPLGGEDEQYF. The CDR3 bases are TGTGCCTGGAGACCTCCCCTGGGGGGAGAGGATGAGCAGTACTTC. V gene TRBV30 combines with J gene TRBJ2-7; possibly TRBD2 for D (6 bases). The germline CDR1 and CDR2 sequences are GTSNPN and SVGIG (reference sequence). CDR3 size: 15 residues. Deletions cut 3 bases from V and 7 bases from J, with 22 bases between.

CDR3 nucleotide sequence: TGTGCTAGTGGTTTGGTAGGGACTAGATTTGGACAAGAGACCCAGTACTTC. It encodes CASGLVGTRFGQETQYF. This chain joins TRBV12-5 and TRBJ2-5, with TRBD2 identical over 8 bases. The CDR3 covers 17 residues. V gave up 0 bases and J gave up 2 bases; unmatched junction bases: 8. CDR1 and CDR2 (germline): LGHNT, FRNRAP.

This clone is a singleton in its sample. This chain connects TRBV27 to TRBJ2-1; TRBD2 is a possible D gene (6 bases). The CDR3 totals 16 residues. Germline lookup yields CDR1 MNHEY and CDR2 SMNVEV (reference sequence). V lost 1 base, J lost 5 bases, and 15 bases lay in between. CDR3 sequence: CASSLWVGGVNNEQFF. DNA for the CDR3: TGTGCCAGCAGTTTATGGGTTGGCGGGGTAAACAATGAGCAGTTCTTC.

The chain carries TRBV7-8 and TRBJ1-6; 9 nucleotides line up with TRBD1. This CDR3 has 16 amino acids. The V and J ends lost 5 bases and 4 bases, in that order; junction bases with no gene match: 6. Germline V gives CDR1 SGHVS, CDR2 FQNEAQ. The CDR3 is CASSPGQGSYNSPLHF. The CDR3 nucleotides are TGTGCCAGCAGCCCGGGACAGGGTTCTTATAATTCACCCCTCCACTTT.

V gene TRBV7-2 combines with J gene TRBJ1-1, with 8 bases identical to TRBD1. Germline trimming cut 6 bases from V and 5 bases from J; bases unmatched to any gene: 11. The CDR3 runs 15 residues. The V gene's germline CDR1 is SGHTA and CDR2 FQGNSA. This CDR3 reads CASRPPQGARTEAFF. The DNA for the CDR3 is TGTGCCAGCAGACCGCCCCAGGGGGCGCGGACTGAAGCTTTCTTT.

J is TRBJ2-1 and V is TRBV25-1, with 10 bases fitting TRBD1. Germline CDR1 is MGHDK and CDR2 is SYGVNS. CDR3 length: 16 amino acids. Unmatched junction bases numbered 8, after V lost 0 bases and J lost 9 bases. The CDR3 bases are TGTGCCAGCAGTGAATATCAGGGACAGGGGCAGAGTGAGCAGTTCTTC. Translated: CASSEYQGQGQSEQFF.

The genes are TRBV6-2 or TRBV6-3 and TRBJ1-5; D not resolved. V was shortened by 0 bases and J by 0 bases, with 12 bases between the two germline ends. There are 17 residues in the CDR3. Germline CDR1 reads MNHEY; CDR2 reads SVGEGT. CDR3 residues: CASSYSSLTYSNQPQHF. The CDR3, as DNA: TGTGCCAGCAGTTACTCGAGTCTTACCTATAGCAATCAGCCCCAGCATTTT.